This entry concerns a single T cell receptor beta chain. The CDR3 is 19 amino acids. Germline V lookup: CDR1 SGDLS, CDR2 YYNGEE. V was pared by 0 bases and J by 3 bases, with 15 bases of the junction left unmatched. Participants' reported clinical history set cohort assignment. Measured with immunoSEQ multiplex PCR; TCRdb has only the in-frame clones, and not every one. The table records around 240,000 clones, about nine tenths of them present only once. This entry comes from a study of blood T cell repertoires in COVID-19. Study context: The samples span acute and convalescent COVID-19 from the United States, Italy and Spain.

The sample comprised PBMCs or T cells enriched from blood (not recorded which). The J gene is TRBJ2-3, the V gene TRBV9; 8 bases fit TRBD2. This receptor was obtained from a human donor in a cohort exposed to, infected with or recovered from COVID-19 (not recorded which). The donor label of this sample is uncertain. The CDR3 DNA is TGTGCCAGCAGCGTAGGGTTTGGGCGGGGGGTCGAAATAACAGATACGCAGTATTTT. Translating it yields CASSVGFGRGVEITDTQYF. Full variable domain (remainder filled in from reference TRBV9 and TRBJ2-3): DSGVTQTPKHLITATGQRVTLRCSPRSGDLSVYWYQQSLDQGLQFLIQYYNGEERAKGNILERFSAQQFPDLHSELNLSSLELGDSALYFCASSVGFGRGVEITDTQYFGPGTRLTVL.